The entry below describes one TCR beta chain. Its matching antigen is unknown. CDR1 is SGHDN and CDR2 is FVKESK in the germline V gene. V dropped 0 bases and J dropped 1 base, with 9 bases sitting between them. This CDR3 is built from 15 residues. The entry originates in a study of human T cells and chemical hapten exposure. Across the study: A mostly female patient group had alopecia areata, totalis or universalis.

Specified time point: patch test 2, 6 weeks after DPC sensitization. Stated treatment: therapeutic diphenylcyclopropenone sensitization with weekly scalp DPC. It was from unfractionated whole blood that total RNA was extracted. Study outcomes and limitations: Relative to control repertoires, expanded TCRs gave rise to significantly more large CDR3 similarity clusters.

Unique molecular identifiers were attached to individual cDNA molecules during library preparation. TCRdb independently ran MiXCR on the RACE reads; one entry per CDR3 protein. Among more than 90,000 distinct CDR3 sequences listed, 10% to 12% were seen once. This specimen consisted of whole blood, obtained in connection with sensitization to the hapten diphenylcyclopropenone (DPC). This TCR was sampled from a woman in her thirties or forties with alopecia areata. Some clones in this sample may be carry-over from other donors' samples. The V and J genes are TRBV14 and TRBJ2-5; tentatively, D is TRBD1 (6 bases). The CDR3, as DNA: TGTGCCAGCAGCCAAGAAAGGGGGATCCAAGAGACCCAGTACTTC. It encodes CASSQERGIQETQYF.